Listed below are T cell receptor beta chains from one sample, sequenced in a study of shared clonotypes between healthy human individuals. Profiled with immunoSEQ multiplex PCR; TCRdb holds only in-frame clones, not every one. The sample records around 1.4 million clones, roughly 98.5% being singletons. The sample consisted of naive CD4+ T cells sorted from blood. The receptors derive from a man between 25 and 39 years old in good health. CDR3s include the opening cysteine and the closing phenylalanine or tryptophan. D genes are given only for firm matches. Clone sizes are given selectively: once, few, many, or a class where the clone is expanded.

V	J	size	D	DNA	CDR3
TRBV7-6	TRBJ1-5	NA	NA	TGTGCCAGCAGCCCCGGACAGAACAATCAGCCCCAGCATTTT	CASSPGQNNQPQHF
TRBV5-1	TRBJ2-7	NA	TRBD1	TGCGCCAGCAGCTCCTCGGGACAGGTACTCTACGAGCAGTACTTC	CASSSSGQVLYEQYF
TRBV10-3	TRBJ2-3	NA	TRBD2	TGTGCCATCACCCCAACTAGCGGGGGTAGCACAGATACGCAGTATTTT	CAITPTSGGSTDTQYF
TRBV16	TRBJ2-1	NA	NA	TGTGCCAGCAGCCAATCCAGCACTGCGGAGCAGTTCTTC	CASSQSSTAEQFF
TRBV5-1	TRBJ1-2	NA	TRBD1	TGCGCCAGCAGCTTGGGGGACAGGGAGCTGGATGGCTACACCTTC	CASSLGDRELDGYTF
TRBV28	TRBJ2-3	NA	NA	TGTGCCAGCAGTTCCCGGGACGGAGGCACAGATACGCAGTATTTT	CASSSRDGGTDTQYF
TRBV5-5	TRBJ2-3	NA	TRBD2	TGTGCCAGCAGCTCCTCGCAGAGCGGGGGCTTGTATACGCAGTATTTT	CASSSSQSGGLYTQYF
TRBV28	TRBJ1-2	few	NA	TGTGCCAGCAGCGCACACTATGGCTACACCTTC	CASSAHYGYTF
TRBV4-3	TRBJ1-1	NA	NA	TGCGCCAGCAGCCAATTGGACAGATCAGAAGCTTTCTTT	CASSQLDRSEAFF
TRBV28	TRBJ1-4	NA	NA	TGTGCCAGCAGTCCCCCGGGGGGGAATAATGAAAAACTGTTTTTT	CASSPPGGNNEKLFF
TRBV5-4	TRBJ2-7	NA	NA	TGTGCCAGCAGCTTCCGGTCGCCGGTGGGAGACGAGCAGTACTTC	CASSFRSPVGDEQYF